This T cell receptor (beta chain) was sequenced during a study of blood T cell repertoires in COVID-19. Original data processing: Scientists estimated how many nucleated cells there were by amplifying reference gene primers. Clones were sequenced by immunoSEQ multiplex PCR, and TCRdb holds only the in-frame ones, with some missing. From that table come the V and J calls and clone size; the DNA was used to work out D and trimming. In the table there are under 200,000 clones, roughly 84% of which are singletons. Clinical histories supplied by participants themselves formed the basis of cohort assignment. Deletions cut 3 bases from V and 5 bases from J, with 8 bases between. CDR1 and CDR2 from the germline V gene are SGDLS and YYNGEE. The CDR3 length is 12 residues.

This receptor was obtained from a woman aged 45 to 65 who had recovered from COVID-19. The specimen sequenced was PBMCs or T cells enriched from blood (not recorded which). This chain uses TRBV9 with TRBJ1-2; D possibly corresponds to TRBD1 (5 bases). The CDR3: CASSASGYGYTF. The CDR3 DNA reads TGTGCCAGCAGCGCGTCAGGGTATGGCTACACCTTC. Together with reference TRBV9 and TRBJ1-2, the CDR3 gives the full variable domain: DSGVTQTPKHLITATGQRVTLRCSPRSGDLSVYWYQQSLDQGLQFLIQYYNGEERAKGNILERFSAQQFPDLHSELNLSSLELGDSALYFCASSASGYGYTFGSGTRLTVV.